This T cell receptor (beta chain) originates from a study of blood T cells in healthy people across ages (dated by TCRdb to about 2015). The study in broad terms: In model experiments, template switching captured roughly one uniquely barcoded TCR beta cDNA molecule for every two T cells. The study measured age-related changes in TCR beta repertoire diversity using deep sequencing normalized with unique cDNA molecular identifiers. The donors were split into four age groups: young (average roughly 15 years), middle-aged (over 35), aged (about 62) and long-lived (about 74). To avoid experimental bias, donors of different ages were randomly spread across the sequencing lanes. The study analyzed two additional independent replicas of 1 million unique cDNA reads from the same blood draw for two donors, one aged 18 to 30 and one aged 80 or older. Overall study outcomes, separate from this receptor: As age increased, observed TCR beta diversity per million T cells dropped in a roughly linear way, and a significant reduction was already evident by age roughly 36. Because donor CMV infection status was unknown, age-related changes in expanded clonotypes were potentially confounded. Compared with the aged group, more naive CD4+ T cells, fewer expanded clones and increased TCR diversity were shown by the long-lived group, suggesting age selection. A strong correlation was found between observed TCR beta diversity and the percentage of naive T cells measured by flow cytometry. Estimates of total diversity based on one million sequenced T cells were considered lower bounds and underestimates. Conclusive comparison of naive and antigen-experienced compartments was prevented by the profiling of bulk unsorted PBMCs.

Library preparation used 5' RACE. For sequencing, an Illumina HiSeq 2500 was employed. A second roughly 7 to 11 cycle PCR used a sample-barcoded 5' primer and a J-beta primer mix. Each TCR beta cDNA molecule received a unique molecular identifier from a template-switch 5' adaptor carrying 12 random nucleotides. Each sample yielded at least 2.5 million CDR3-containing paired-end reads. First-strand cDNA synthesis was performed from all RNA using the Mint cDNA synthesis kit, with priming by a TRBC-specific oligonucleotide. All cDNA was treated with uracil-DNA glycosylase and then went through a first 18-cycle PCR with the universal primers M1SS and BC2_uni_R. For the original study's pipeline: For normalization, 1 million high-quality reads, each with a distinct molecular identifier, were randomly selected from each sample. Reads with shared molecular identifiers were discarded instead of being binned into consensus sequences. MiTCR, with a Q25 quality threshold and the strictest error-elimination algorithm, was used for CDR3 identification, clonotype clustering and error correction. A nonparametric unseen species model using Euler transformation provided a lower-bound estimate of total TCR beta diversity. The public reads were run again by TCRdb, first through fastp at Q25 and then through MiXCR, and only productive beta chains were kept. Merged by CDR3 protein, the rows form single entries marked with the most common genes and DNA. The V and J calls, along with clone size, are taken from TCRdb and not from the paper's own processing. Counted in this sample were roughly 860,000 distinct CDR3 sequences; around two thirds of them appeared once. Of the sample, roughly 26% falls within the top ten clones.

A remark on this clonotype: The specificity of this receptor is unknown. There are no base qualities to consult, and no much larger clone falls within one base.

CDR1 and CDR2 were assigned from the germline V gene as SQVTM and ANQGSEA. Germline trimming amounts to 6 bases on V and 2 bases on J, with 3 as the count of junction bases outside the gene matches. Its CDR3 holds 12 amino acids, cysteine through phenylalanine. The DNA shown is the 36-base CDR3, in frame from base 1. The 39 donors, aged 6 to 90 years, were systemically healthy Caucasian individuals from Russia. Roughly 10 milliliters of peripheral blood were collected from each donor into EDTA-treated Vacutainer tubes. Ficoll-Paque density-gradient centrifugation was used to isolate PBMCs, with at least 6.5 million per sample. Total RNA, at least 5 micrograms per sample, was extracted from PBMCs with Trizol reagent. Naive CD45RAhigh/CD27high T cell percentages were measured by flow cytometry on a PBMC aliquot from every donor.

Sequencing was carried out using blood. This receptor was taken from a man aged 25 to 40 in good health. Here the chain combines TRBV29-1 and TRBJ1-2; TRBD1 lines up with 7 middle nucleotides. The DNA sequence is given as TGCAGCGTCGGGGACAGAAACTATGGCTACACCTTC. Its product reads: CSVGDRNYGYTF.